This passage covers 27 T cell receptor beta chains from one sample sequenced in a study of blood T cell repertoires in COVID-19. Some clones are missing from TCRdb's copy, which holds only in-frame ones; the method was immunoSEQ multiplex PCR. The sample lists around 250,000 clones; roughly 80% were seen once. Input material: PBMCs or T cells enriched from blood (not recorded which). Source of these receptors: a middle-aged man who had recovered from COVID-19.

The chain uses TRBV9 and TRBJ1-2; 8 bases agree with TRBD1. The CDR3 consists of 17 residues. V lost 2 bases to trimming and J lost 4 bases; unmatched junction nucleotides: 13. CDR1 SGDLS and CDR2 YYNGEE come from the germline V gene. CDR3 nucleotide sequence: TGTGCCAGCAGCGTCCTCCCCGCAGTCGGGACAGGCTATGGCTACACCTTC. It encodes CASSVLPAVGTGYGYTF.

This chain links TRBV7-3 with TRBJ2-2; 7 bases agree with TRBD2. This CDR3 has 18 residues. The germline V gene has CDR1 SGHTA and CDR2 FQGTGA. J was trimmed by 2 bases and V by 0 bases; bases with no gene match: 9. The CDR3 DNA is TGTGCCAGCAGCTTAACGCCCCTAGCGGCAACCAACACCGGGGAGCTGTTTTTT. Translation: CASSLTPLAATNTGELFF.

V and J are TRBV11-3 and TRBJ1-3; D call uncertain. CDR3 size: 13 residues. Trimming left V 0 bases short and J 2 bases short, with 2 bases between. From germline, CDR1 is SGHNT and CDR2 YENEEA. CDR3 amino acids: CASSLDTGNTIYF. In DNA, the CDR3 is TGTGCCAGCAGCTTAGACACTGGAAACACCATATATTTT. Drawing the rest from reference TRBV11-3 and TRBJ1-3, the complete variable domain is EAGVVQSPRYKIIEKKQPVAFWCNPISGHNTLYWYLQNLGQGPELLIRYENEEAVDDSQLPKDRFSAERLKGVDSTLKIQPAELGDSAVYLCASSLDTGNTIYFGEGSWLTVV.

The chain combines TRBV29-1 with TRBJ1-2; D possibly corresponds to TRBD1 (6 bases). Looked up from germline, CDR1 is SQVTM and CDR2 is ANQGSEA. V lost 4 bases, J lost 2 bases, and 17 bases lay in between. This CDR3 region has 15 residues. This CDR3 reads CSVGYGQRLNYGYTF. CDR3 bases: TGCAGCGTTGGGTACGGACAGCGACTAAACTATGGCTACACCTTC.

The chain has TRBV28 and TRBJ1-2, with D possibly matching TRBD1 (6 bases). This CDR3 has 12 residues. V was clipped by 10 bases and J by 6 bases, with 15 bases between them. Germline V gene data show CDR1 as MDHEN and CDR2 as SYDVKM. The CDR3 nucleotides are TGTGCCATTAGACAGGCCTTGGATGGCTACACCTTC. It encodes CAIRQALDGYTF.

The chain combines TRBV18 with TRBJ1-1, with D unresolved. This CDR3 comprises 14 residues. Germline CDR1 is KGHSH and CDR2 is LQKENI. The V and J ends lost 11 bases and 0 bases respectively, with 16 bases between them. CDR3 bases: TGTGCCTCCCTATCGGAGCTCATGAACACTGAAGCTTTCTTT. Its translation is CASLSELMNTEAFF.

The chain couples TRBV5-1 to TRBJ2-7, with TRBD2 matching 8 bases. The ends lost 7 bases at V and 5 bases at J; junction bases unmatched: 11. CDR3 size: 14 residues. Germline CDR1 SGHRS, CDR2 YFSETQ. CDR3 bases: TGCGCCAGCTCTCCGGGACTAGGCGTAAACGAGCAGTACTTC. Translating gives CASSPGLGVNEQYF.

The chain joins TRBV28 to TRBJ2-5, with TRBD1 matching 7 bases. CDR1 is MDHEN and CDR2 is SYDVKM in the germline V gene. This CDR3 has 13 amino acids. V shed 11 bases and J 5 bases; nucleotides not matched to a gene: 11. The CDR3 nucleotides are TGTGCCGTACAGGGGTCGGGCACCGAGACCCAGTACTTC. This translates into CAVQGSGTETQYF. Based on the CDR3 plus reference TRBV28 and TRBJ2-5, the full variable domain is DVKVTQSSRYLVKRTGEKVFLECVQDMDHENMFWYRQDPGLGLRLIYFSYDVKMKEKGDIPEGYSVSREKKERFSLILESASTNQTSMYLCAVQGSGTETQYFGPGTRLLVL.

This chain connects TRBV11-2 to TRBJ1-2, with a possible D match to TRBD1 (5 bases). With 2 bases removed from V and 0 bases from J, the gap between germline ends came to 10 bases. This CDR3 contains 15 residues. Germline lookup yields CDR1 SGHAT and CDR2 FQNNGV. The CDR3 region has the DNA TGTGCCAGCAGCTTAACAGGATCGGCTAACTATGGCTACACCTTC. It codes for CASSLTGSANYGYTF. Full variable domain (missing parts from reference TRBV11-2 and TRBJ1-2): EAGVAQSPRYKIIEKRQSVAFWCNPISGHATLYWYQQILGQGPKLLIQFQNNGVVDDSQLPKDRFSAERLKGVDSTLKIQPAKLEDSAVYLCASSLTGSANYGYTFGSGTRLTVV.

V is TRBV3-1 (or the pseudogene TRBV3-2) and J is TRBJ2-5; 8 bases fit TRBD2. The trim removed 0 bases at V and 0 bases at J, leaving 12 bases unmatched. The CDR3 has 19 amino acids. Germline lookup yields CDR1 LGHDT and CDR2 YNNKEL (reference sequence). CDR3 in amino acids: CASSQELAREGSHQETQYF. The CDR3, as DNA: TGTGCCAGCAGCCAAGAGTTAGCCCGGGAGGGGAGTCACCAAGAGACCCAGTACTTC.

The chain links TRBV14 to TRBJ2-7; possible D gene TRBD1, 5 bases. The CDR3 is made up of 14 amino acids. Per the germline V gene, CDR1 is SGHDN and CDR2 is FVKESK. Trimming pared 1 base from V and 6 bases from J, leaving 13 bases between. CDR3 protein: CASSQVDFQGEQYF. Here the CDR3 DNA reads TGTGCCAGCAGCCAAGTGGATTTTCAGGGCGAGCAGTACTTC. The entire variable domain, with the rest obtained from reference TRBV14 and TRBJ2-7, is as follows: EAGVTQFPSHSVIEKGQTVTLRCDPISGHDNLYWYRRVMGKEIKFLLHFVKESKQDESGMPNNRFLAERTGGTYSTLKVQPAELEDSGVYFCASSQVDFQGEQYFGPGTRLTVT.

The CDR3 coding sequence is TGCGCCAGCAGCTACGGACTAGCGGGAGGGCCGGATACGCAGTATTTT. It specifies CASSYGLAGGPDTQYF. The chain couples TRBV10-2 to TRBJ2-3, with 15 bases aligning to TRBD2. V was clipped by 6 bases and J by 6 bases; unmatched bases: 7. This CDR3 is 16 amino acids long. Germline CDR1 and CDR2: WSHSY and SAAADI.

About this clone: In this CDR3 the conserved last residue, phenylalanine or tryptophan, is missing, so a read error is likely. The DNA is omitted, as the CDR3 cannot be located on it reliably, and the CDR3 follows TCRdb's listing. The chain is built from TRBV6-4 and TRBJ1-2. The CDR3 adds up to 10 amino acids, both ends counted. Germline CDR1 is MRHNA and CDR2 is SNTAGT. CDR3 sequence: CASSDQRAPY.

The chain couples TRBV27 to TRBJ2-7; D might be TRBD2 (5 bases). V was cut by 11 bases and J by 3 bases, with 14 bases left in between. The CDR3 contains 12 residues. CDR1 MNHEY and CDR2 SMNVEV come from the germline V gene (reference sequence). The CDR3 sequence: CASGNSGYEQYF. CDR3 bases: TGTGCCTCCGGGAATTCGGGCTACGAGCAGTACTTC.

V and J are TRBV11-3 and TRBJ1-6; maybe TRBD1 (6 bases). Per germline, CDR1 SGHNT and CDR2 YENEEA. V lost 3 bases and J lost 8, with 8 bases in between. This CDR3 contains 13 residues. The CDR3 DNA reads TGTGCCAGCAGCTTGGGGGCCGATTCACCCCTCCACTTT. Translation: CASSLGADSPLHF.

The CDR3 loop is CASSSEGGRPEAFF. DNA of the CDR3: TGCGCCAGCAGTTCTGAGGGAGGGCGGCCTGAAGCTTTCTTT. The V call is TRBV5-1, the J call TRBJ1-1; D unresolved. In germline, CDR1 is SGHRS, CDR2 YFSETQ. The V and J ends lost 5 bases and 6 bases respectively, with 17 bases between them. The CDR3 sequence is 14 residues long.

This chain links TRBV5-1 with TRBJ2-5, with 9 positions matching TRBD1. V shed 2 bases and J 4 bases; nucleotides not matched to a gene: 6. The germline V gene encodes CDR1 SGHRS and CDR2 YFSETQ. This CDR3 spans 15 amino acids. The CDR3 DNA follows: TGCGCCAGCAGCTTCTCCGGGACAGGGACAGAGACCCAGTACTTC. Translation gives CASSFSGTGTETQYF.

V and J are TRBV7-6 and TRBJ2-4; no firm D call. There are 12 residues in the CDR3. CDR1 SGHVS and CDR2 FNYEAQ come from the germline V gene. Trimming took 4 bases from V and 13 from J, leaving 14 bases between them. CDR3 bases: TGTGCCAGCAGCTACATGACGGGTCAGCAGTACTTC. Residues: CASSYMTGQQYF.

The V and J genes are TRBV28 and TRBJ2-5, with 12 bases matching TRBD2. Trimming cost V 6 bases and J 2 bases; bases outside gene matches: 16. The CDR3 runs to 19 residues. Germline CDR1 MDHEN, CDR2 SYDVKM. CDR3 protein: CASSPTSGRTPFRQETQYF. The CDR3 DNA reads as TGTGCCAGCAGCCCCACTAGCGGGAGGACCCCTTTTCGGCAAGAGACCCAGTACTTC.

V usage is TRBV18 and J usage is TRBJ1-6; D is perhaps TRBD1 (5 bases). Germline V gene data show CDR1 as KGHSH and CDR2 as LQKENI. The CDR3 loop spans 13 amino acids. V lost 2 bases, J lost 12 bases, and 11 bases lay in between. The CDR3 region is CASSPSDTRPLHF. The CDR3 region has the DNA TGTGCCAGCTCACCATCGGACACCCGACCCCTCCACTTT.

The chain couples TRBV5-4 to TRBJ2-1, with 8 bases aligning to TRBD1. V lost 0 bases and J lost 6; bases outside the gene matches: 2. Germline V gives CDR1 SGHNT, CDR2 YYREEE (reference sequence). The CDR3 totals 14 residues. As DNA, the CDR3 is TGTGCCAGCAGCTTGGTACAGGGGGGCAATGAGCAGTTCTTC. It yields the protein CASSLVQGGNEQFF.

CDR3 in amino acids: CASSAGGANTEAFF. The CDR3 coding sequence is TGTGCCAGCAGTGCTGGGGGCGCGAACACTGAAGCTTTCTTT. V and J are TRBV6-4 and TRBJ1-1; weak D call: TRBD1 (6 bases). This CDR3 contains 14 residues. The V gene lost 4 bases and the J gene lost 1 base, with 10 bases spanning the gap. CDR1 is MRHNA, CDR2 SNTAGT, per germline.

The chain uses TRBV18 and TRBJ1-3; D gene unclear. Per the germline V gene, CDR1 is KGHSH and CDR2 is LQKENI. Trimming shortened V by 3 bases and J by 0 bases, and 12 bases separated the two germline ends. The CDR3 runs to 16 residues. CDR3 amino acids: CASSPTAQSSGNTIYF. DNA of the CDR3: TGTGCCAGCTCACCCACAGCCCAGTCCTCTGGAAACACCATATATTTT.

V gene TRBV7-3 combines with J gene TRBJ1-1, with D unresolved. Trimming left V 2 bases short and J 3 bases short, with 10 bases between. Germline V gives CDR1 SGHTA, CDR2 FQGTGA. CDR3 length equals 14 residues. The CDR3 is CASSLSDSHTEAFF. The CDR3 DNA reads TGTGCCAGCAGCTTATCAGATTCCCACACTGAAGCTTTCTTT.

This chain uses TRBV11-3 with TRBJ2-7, with D possibly TRBD2 on 6 matching bases. The CDR3 runs to 13 residues. Per the germline V gene, CDR1 is SGHNT and CDR2 is YENEEA. V was shortened by 1 base and J by 4 bases, with 8 bases between the two germline ends. The CDR3, as DNA: TGTGCCAGCAGCTTAGCTAGCGTATACGAGCAGTACTTC. It encodes CASSLASVYEQYF. Complete variable domain (other parts from reference TRBV11-3 and TRBJ2-7): EAGVVQSPRYKIIEKKQPVAFWCNPISGHNTLYWYLQNLGQGPELLIRYENEEAVDDSQLPKDRFSAERLKGVDSTLKIQPAELGDSAVYLCASSLASVYEQYFGPGTRLTVT.

The chain joins TRBV15 to TRBJ1-6; D is ambiguous. CDR1 and CDR2 from the germline V gene are LNHNV and YYDKDF (reference sequence). There are 18 residues in the CDR3. The V and J ends lost 0 bases and 14 bases respectively, with 26 bases between them. The CDR3 DNA reads TGTGCCACCAGCAGAGATTGGTATCCGGACTCTTCTGTGAAATCCCTCCACTTT. As protein: CATSRDWYPDSSVKSLHF.

The rearrangement joins TRBV5-1 to TRBJ2-7; TRBD1 is a possible D gene (6 bases). The CDR3 has 14 amino acids. The ends were cut back, 3 bases at V and 0 bases at J, with 10 bases in the middle. Per germline, CDR1 SGHRS and CDR2 YFSETQ. For the CDR3, the DNA is TGCGCCAGCAGCTCCCAGGGGAGCTCCTACGAGCAGTACTTC. Amino acids: CASSSQGSSYEQYF.